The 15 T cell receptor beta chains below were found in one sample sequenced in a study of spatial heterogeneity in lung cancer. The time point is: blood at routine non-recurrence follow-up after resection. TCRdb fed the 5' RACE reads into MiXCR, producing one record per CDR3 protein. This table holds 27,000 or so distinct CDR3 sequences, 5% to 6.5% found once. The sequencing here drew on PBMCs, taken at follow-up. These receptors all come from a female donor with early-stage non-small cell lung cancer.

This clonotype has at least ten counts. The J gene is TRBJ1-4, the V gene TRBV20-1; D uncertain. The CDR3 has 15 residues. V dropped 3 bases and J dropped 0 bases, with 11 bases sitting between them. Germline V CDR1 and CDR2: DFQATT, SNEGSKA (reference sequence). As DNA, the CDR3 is TGCAGTGCTAGCTTATCGGTGGCAACTAATGAAAAACTGTTTTTT. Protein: CSASLSVATNEKLFF.

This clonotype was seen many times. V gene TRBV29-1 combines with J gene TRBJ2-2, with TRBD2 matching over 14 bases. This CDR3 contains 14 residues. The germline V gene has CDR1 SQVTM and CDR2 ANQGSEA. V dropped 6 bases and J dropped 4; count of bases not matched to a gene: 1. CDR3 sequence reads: CSVGLAGGTGELFF. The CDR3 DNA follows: TGCAGCGTCGGACTAGCGGGAGGCACCGGGGAGCTGTTTTTT.

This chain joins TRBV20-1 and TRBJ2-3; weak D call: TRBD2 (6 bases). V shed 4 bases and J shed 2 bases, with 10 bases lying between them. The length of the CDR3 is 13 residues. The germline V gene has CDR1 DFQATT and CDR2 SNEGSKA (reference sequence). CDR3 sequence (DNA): TGCAGTGCTACCTCTAGCGACACAGATACGCAGTATTTT. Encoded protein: CSATSSDTDTQYF.

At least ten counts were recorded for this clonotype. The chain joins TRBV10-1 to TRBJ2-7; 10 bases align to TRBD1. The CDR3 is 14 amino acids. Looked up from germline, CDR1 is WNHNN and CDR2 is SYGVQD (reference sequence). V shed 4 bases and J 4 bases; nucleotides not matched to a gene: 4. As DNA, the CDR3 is TGCGCCAGCAGTGTACCGGGACAGGGGTACGAGCAGTACTTC. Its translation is CASSVPGQGYEQYF.

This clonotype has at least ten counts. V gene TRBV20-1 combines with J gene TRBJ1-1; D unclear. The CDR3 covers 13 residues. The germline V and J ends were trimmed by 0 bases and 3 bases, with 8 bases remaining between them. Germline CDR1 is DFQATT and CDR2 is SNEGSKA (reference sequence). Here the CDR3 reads CSARDSADTEAFF. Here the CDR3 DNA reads TGCAGTGCTAGAGATTCGGCGGACACTGAAGCTTTCTTT.

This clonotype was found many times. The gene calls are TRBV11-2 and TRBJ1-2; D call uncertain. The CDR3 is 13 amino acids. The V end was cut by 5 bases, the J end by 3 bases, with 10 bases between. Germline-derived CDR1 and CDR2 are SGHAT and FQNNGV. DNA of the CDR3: TGTGCCAGCAGCCTCGGCCCCTACTATGGCTACACCTTC. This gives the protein CASSLGPYYGYTF. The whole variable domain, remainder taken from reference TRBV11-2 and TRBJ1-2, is EAGVAQSPRYKIIEKRQSVAFWCNPISGHATLYWYQQILGQGPKLLIQFQNNGVVDDSQLPKDRFSAERLKGVDSTLKIQPAKLEDSAVYLCASSLGPYYGYTFGSGTRLTVV.

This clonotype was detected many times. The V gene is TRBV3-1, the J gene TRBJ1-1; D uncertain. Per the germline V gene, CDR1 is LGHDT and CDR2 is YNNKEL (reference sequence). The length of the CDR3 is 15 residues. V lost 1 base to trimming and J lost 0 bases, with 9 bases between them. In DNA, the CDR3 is TGTGCCAGCAGCCAAGTACTCACAGTGAACACTGAAGCTTTCTTT. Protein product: CASSQVLTVNTEAFF.

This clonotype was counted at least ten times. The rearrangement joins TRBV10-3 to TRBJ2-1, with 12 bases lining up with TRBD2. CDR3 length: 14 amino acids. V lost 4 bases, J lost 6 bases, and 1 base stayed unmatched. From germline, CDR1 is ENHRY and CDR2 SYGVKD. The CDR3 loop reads CAISGTSGVNEQFF. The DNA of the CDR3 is TGTGCCATCAGTGGGACTAGCGGGGTCAATGAGCAGTTCTTC.

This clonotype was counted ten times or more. The CDR3 protein is CASGFSTGWAFF. For the CDR3, the DNA is TGTGCTAGTGGTTTTTCGACAGGATGGGCTTTCTTT. This sequence joins TRBV12-5 and TRBJ1-1; perhaps TRBD1 as D (6 bases). The germline V and J ends were trimmed by 3 bases and 11 bases, with 13 bases remaining between them. This CDR3 spans 12 amino acids. The germline V gene has CDR1 LGHNT and CDR2 FRNRAP.

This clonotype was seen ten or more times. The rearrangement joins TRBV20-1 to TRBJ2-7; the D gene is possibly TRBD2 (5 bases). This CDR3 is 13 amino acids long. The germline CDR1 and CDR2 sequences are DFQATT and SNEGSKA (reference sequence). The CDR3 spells CSLDGLGVYEQYF. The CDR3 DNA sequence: TGCAGCCTGGACGGACTTGGGGTATACGAGCAGTACTTC.

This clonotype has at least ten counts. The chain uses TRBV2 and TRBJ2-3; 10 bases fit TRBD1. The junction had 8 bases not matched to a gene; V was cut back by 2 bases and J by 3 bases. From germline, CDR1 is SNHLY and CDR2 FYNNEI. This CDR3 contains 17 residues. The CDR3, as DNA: TGTGCCAGCAGTGAAAGCGCTTCGGGACAGGGGACAGATACGCAGTATTTT. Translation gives CASSESASGQGTDTQYF.

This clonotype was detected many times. The CDR3 protein is CASGGQGYTGELFF. The DNA of the CDR3 is TGTGCCAGCGGGGGACAGGGGTACACCGGGGAGCTGTTTTTT. This sequence joins TRBV27 and TRBJ2-2; 10 positions match TRBD1. Per the germline V gene, CDR1 is MNHEY and CDR2 is SMNVEV (reference sequence). This CDR3 comprises 14 residues. V was clipped by 8 bases and J by 3 bases; unmatched bases: 3.

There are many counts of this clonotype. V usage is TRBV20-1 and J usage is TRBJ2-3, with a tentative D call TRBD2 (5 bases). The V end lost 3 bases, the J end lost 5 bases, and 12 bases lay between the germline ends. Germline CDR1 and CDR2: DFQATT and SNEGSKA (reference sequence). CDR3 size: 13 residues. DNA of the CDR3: TGCAGTGCTAGCGGTAGCGCGGAAGATACGCAGTATTTT. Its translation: CSASGSAEDTQYF.

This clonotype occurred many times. In DNA, the CDR3 is TGCGCCAGCAGCCAAGATCTCCAGGCGCCCACAGATACGCAGTATTTT. Protein product: CASSQDLQAPTDTQYF. V gene TRBV4-3 combines with J gene TRBJ2-3; D remains ambiguous. Trimming pared 0 bases from V and 2 bases from J, leaving 12 bases between. Germline V gene sequence: CDR1 LGHNA, CDR2 YSLEER. The length of the CDR3 is 16 residues.

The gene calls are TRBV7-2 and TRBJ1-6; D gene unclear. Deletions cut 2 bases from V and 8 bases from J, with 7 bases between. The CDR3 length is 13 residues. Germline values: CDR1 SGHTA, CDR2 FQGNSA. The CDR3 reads CASSLIRDSPLHF. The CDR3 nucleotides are TGTGCCAGCAGCTTAATTCGGGATTCACCCCTCCACTTT.